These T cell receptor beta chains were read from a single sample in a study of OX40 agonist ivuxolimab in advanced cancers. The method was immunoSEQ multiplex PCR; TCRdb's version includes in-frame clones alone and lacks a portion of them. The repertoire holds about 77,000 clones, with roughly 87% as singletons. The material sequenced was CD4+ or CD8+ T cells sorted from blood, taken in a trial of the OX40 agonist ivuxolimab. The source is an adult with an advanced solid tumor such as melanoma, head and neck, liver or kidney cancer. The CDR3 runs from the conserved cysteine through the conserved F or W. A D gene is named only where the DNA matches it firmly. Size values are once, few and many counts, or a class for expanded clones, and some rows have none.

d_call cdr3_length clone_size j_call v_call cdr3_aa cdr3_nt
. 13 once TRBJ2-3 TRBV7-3 CASSLSQADTQYF TGTGCCAGCAGCTTAAGCCAGGCAGATACGCAGTATTTT
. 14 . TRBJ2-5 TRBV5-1 CASSPRGSRETQYF TGCGCCAGCAGCCCCCGAGGTAGTCGGGAGACCCAGTACTTC
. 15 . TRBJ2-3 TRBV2 CASSDGTPSTDTQYF TGTGCCAGCAGTGATGGGACACCTAGCACAGATACGCAGTATTTT
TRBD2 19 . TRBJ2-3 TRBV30 CAWSPPLGKRGVPADTQYF TGTGCCTGGAGTCCCCCTTTAGGAAAGCGGGGGGTTCCGGCAGATACGCAGTATTTT
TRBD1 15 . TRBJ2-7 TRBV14 CASSLRDRGLYEQYF TGTGCCAGCAGCCTACGGGACAGGGGGCTGTACGAGCAGTACTTC
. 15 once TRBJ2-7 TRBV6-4 CASSPLPTGAYEQYF TGTGCCAGCAGTCCCTTACCGACAGGTGCCTACGAGCAGTACTTC
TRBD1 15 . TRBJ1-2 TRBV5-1 CASSLNSDRGVGYTF TGCGCCAGCAGCTTGAACTCGGACAGGGGAGTTGGCTACACCTTC
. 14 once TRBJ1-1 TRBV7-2 CASSPPTGNTEAFF TGTGCCAGCAGCCCCCCGACAGGGAACACTGAAGCTTTCTTT
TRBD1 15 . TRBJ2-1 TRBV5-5 CASSPTGTGVNEQFF TGTGCCAGCAGCCCTACCGGGACAGGGGTCAATGAGCAGTTCTTC
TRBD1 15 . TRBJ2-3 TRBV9 CASSGTGANTDTQYF TGTGCCAGCAGCGGAACAGGGGCTAACACAGATACGCAGTATTTT
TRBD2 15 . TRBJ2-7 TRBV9 CASSVAGGPRNEQYF TGTGCCAGCAGTGTCGCGGGGGGTCCTAGGAACGAGCAGTACTTC
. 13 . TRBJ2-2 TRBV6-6 CASRTTFTGELFF TGTGCCAGCAGGACTACCTTCACCGGGGAGCTGTTTTTT
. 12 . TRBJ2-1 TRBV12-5 CASGLVPGEQFF TGTGCTAGTGGCTTGGTACCTGGTGAGCAGTTCTTC
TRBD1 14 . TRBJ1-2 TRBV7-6 CASSSGTGLYGYTF TGTGCCAGCAGCAGCGGGACAGGACTTTATGGCTACACCTTC
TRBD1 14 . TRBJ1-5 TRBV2 CASSGQGAVSPQHF TGTGCCAGCAGTGGACAGGGTGCGGTTAGCCCCCAGCATTTT
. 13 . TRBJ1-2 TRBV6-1 CASSPLGHYGYTF TGTGCCAGCAGTCCTCTCGGACATTATGGCTACACCTTC
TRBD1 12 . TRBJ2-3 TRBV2 CASRRDSDTQYF TGTGCCAGCAGGAGGGACAGTGATACGCAGTATTTT
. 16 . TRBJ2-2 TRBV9 CASSVVPGGGTGELFF TGTGCCAGCAGCGTAGTCCCGGGGGGCGGGACCGGGGAGCTGTTTTTT
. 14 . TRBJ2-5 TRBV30 CAWSPPGVQETQYF TGTGCCTGGAGCCCCCCCGGGGTTCAAGAGACCCAGTACTTC